This T cell receptor beta chain is from a study of blood T cell repertoires in COVID-19. CDR1 and CDR2 (germline): SQVTM, ANQGSEA. The CDR3 totals 12 residues. V was shortened by 7 bases and J by 4 bases, with 14 bases between the two germline ends. Method: immunoSEQ multiplex PCR; TCRdb's copy keeps in-frame clones and lacks some. This sample has a few hundred thousand clones, with 85% found just once. Specimen: peripheral blood. The source is a woman aged 18-35 years with acute or convalescent COVID-19. The V call is TRBV29-1, the J call TRBJ2-7; D may correspond to TRBD1 or TRBD2 (6 bases each). The CDR3 is CSGGAGEYEQYF. CDR3 bases: TGCAGCGGGGGGGCAGGGGAGTACGAGCAGTACTTC.